This T cell receptor beta chain was obtained from a study of human T cells and chemical hapten exposure (dated by TCRdb to the early 2020s). With regard to the full study: For sensitization, 2% DPC in acetone was applied to a 2 cm by 2 cm area of upper inner arm skin. Throughout the study period of around 25 weeks, patients also received therapeutic DPC doses to the scalp every week. Patch testing was performed on the upper back with Finn chambers containing 0.01% DPC, and the patch tests were scored after 6 days according to International Contact Dermatitis Research Group standards. Most of the patients in the cohort were female, and the cohort covered alopecia areata with under or over 50% scalp involvement, alopecia totalis and alopecia universalis. Libraries were combined into a pool for sequencing, and differences in TCR yield between samples came mainly from small differences in library volumes within the pool. In alopecia patients, the study followed how the peripheral blood TCR repertoire changed in vivo over primary and secondary sensitization to diphenylcyclopropenone (DPC), a hapten. Blood was sampled from patients pre-sensitization (week 0) and at 2, 6 and about 24 weeks after DPC sensitization. About 27 alopecia patients gave blood for TCR sequencing at one to four time points (pre-sensitization, 2, 6 and 24 weeks). Overall study results and their limits: Because every patient had alopecia, a presumed autoimmune disease, the patients' immune response might differ from that of healthy individuals. Patch test score was positively correlated with the number of PT1 expanded TCRs, with significance at thresholds 8, 16 and 32 but not at 4. Expanded TCRs formed significantly more large CDR3 similarity clusters than pre-sensitization or healthy control sets, consistent with antigen-driven responses. No change with DPC sensitization was found in the number of TCRs above 1 in 1000 frequency, and no evidence of global repertoire structure alterations was found. After repeated subsampling, the strength of the expansion versus patch-test correlation and the threshold at which it became significant changed.

The sample holds a few counts of this clonotype. Its cognate antigen has yet to be identified. The record has no base qualities; no much larger clone is one base away. The protocol used for the library was RACE. The instrument was a NextSeq 500. Library preparation attached unique molecular identifiers to individual cDNA molecules for quantitative, reproducible TCR counting. Both TCR alpha and TCR beta chains were sequenced from each blood RNA sample. The paper's data handling went like this. A median of roughly 98,000 TCRs per sample was observed, with a range of roughly 20,000 to 700,000. The Decombinator software suite was used to annotate the V, J and CDR3 of the TCR reads. To make PS versus PT1 abundance plots, every sample was subsampled to the same number of TCRs (28,000). Expanded TCRs were defined as absent before sensitization and observed at least eight times at the 2-week time point. TCRdb trimmed public reads at Q25 via fastp, called clones via MiXCR and kept in-frame beta chains. Merged by CDR3 protein, the rows form single entries marked with the most common genes and DNA. TCRdb's processing, not the study's, gives the V and J calls here. The sample includes about 290,000 distinct CDR3 sequences, with approximately 7.5% observed a single time. The ten largest clonotypes hold 1.2% of the sample.

The intended sense of this specimen's time point label: pre-sensitization, week 0. Interpreted using the paper, the treatment or condition label stands for: therapeutic diphenylcyclopropenone sensitization with weekly scalp DPC. At every patch-test visit, the blood draw took place before the patch test was put on. Patients were considered eligible if aged 18 to 70, diagnosed with alopecia and deemed suitable for DPC therapy, and patients were excluded if pregnant. Total RNA was extracted from unfractionated whole blood that had been collected in Tempus Blood RNA tubes. This sample comprised whole blood, obtained in connection with sensitization to the hapten diphenylcyclopropenone (DPC). The receptor was derived from a young man with alopecia areata. Some clones in this sample may be carry-over from other donors' samples.

The nucleotide sequence is given as TGTGCCATCAGTGAGTCGATAGGAATCGTCTATGGCTACACCTTC. This codes for CAISESIGIVYGYTF. The rearrangement joined TRBV10-3 to TRBJ1-2; the D gene cannot be named for sure. For CDR1 and CDR2, the germline V gene lists ENHRY and SYGVKD. From its cysteine to its phenylalanine, the CDR3 spans 15 amino acids. Only the CDR3 region is kept as DNA, spanning 45 bases read in frame from base 1. The V end loses 0 bases and the J end loses 4 bases, and a stretch of 12 bases separates them.